Below are 20 T cell receptor beta chains sequenced from a single sample in a study of OX40 agonist ivuxolimab in advanced cancers. This table comes from immunoSEQ multiplex PCR, and its TCRdb copy is limited to in-frame clones, with some not included. The sample shows approximately 74,000 clones, around nine tenths of them seen only once. Sequenced material: CD4+ or CD8+ T cells sorted from blood, taken in a trial of the OX40 agonist ivuxolimab. Source of these receptors: an adult with an advanced solid tumor such as melanoma, head and neck, liver or kidney cancer.

The chain combines TRBV29-1 with TRBJ2-3; D tentatively reads TRBD1 or TRBD2 (6 bases each). Germline CDR1 is SQVTM and CDR2 is ANQGSEA. Trimming pared 7 bases from V and 0 bases from J, leaving 20 bases between. CDR3 length: 16 residues. CDR3: CSGDEGEETSTDTQYF. As DNA, the CDR3 is TGCAGCGGGGACGAGGGGGAGGAAACTAGCACAGATACGCAGTATTTT.

The chain employs TRBV6-1 and TRBJ2-7, with D unresolved. Between the trimmed V and J ends, which lost 6 bases and 0 bases, there was a span of 15 bases. Germline CDR1 MNHNS, CDR2 SASEGT. CDR3 size: 15 residues. The CDR3 sequence: CASSGQSWASYEQYF. The CDR3 nucleotides read TGTGCCAGCAGCGGTCAGAGTTGGGCCTCCTACGAGCAGTACTTC.

The chain joins TRBV7-8 to TRBJ2-7; 10 nucleotides line up with TRBD2. This CDR3 comprises 17 residues. The V gene end was trimmed by 5 bases and the J gene end by 2 bases; junction bases not matched to a gene: 12. From germline, CDR1 is SGHVS and CDR2 FQNEAQ. The CDR3 region has the DNA TGTGCCAGCAGCCCCGGACTAGCGGTTAAGGGGGCCTACGAGCAGTACTTC. Translating it yields CASSPGLAVKGAYEQYF.

The chain joins TRBV27 to TRBJ2-7; maybe TRBD2 (6 bases). The CDR3 contains 13 residues. From germline, CDR1 is MNHEY and CDR2 SMNVEV (reference sequence). V lost 3 bases and J lost 1, with 7 bases in between. CDR3 loop: CASSFRESYEQYF. The CDR3 DNA reads TGTGCCAGCAGTTTCCGGGAGTCCTACGAGCAGTACTTC.

The rearrangement uses TRBV19 and TRBJ1-5, with 12 bases aligning to TRBD1. The CDR3 contains 18 residues. The trim removed 5 bases at V and 0 bases at J, leaving 8 bases unmatched. Germline V gene data show CDR1 as LNHDA and CDR2 as SQIVND (reference sequence). The CDR3 here is CASSAGTGGLFSNQPQHF. The CDR3 DNA reads TGTGCCAGTAGTGCCGGGACAGGGGGCCTTTTTAGCAATCAGCCCCAGCATTTT.

This clone was found once. The V and J genes are TRBV6-1 and TRBJ2-5; D tentatively reads TRBD1 or TRBD2 (6 bases each). The V gene's germline CDR1 is MNHNS and CDR2 SASEGT. Trimming pared 5 bases from V and 5 bases from J, leaving 18 bases between. There are 15 residues in the CDR3. This CDR3 is CASSWTWGATETQYF. For the CDR3, the DNA is TGTGCCAGCAGTTGGACATGGGGGGCTACCGAGACCCAGTACTTC.

This clone has only a few counts. The genes are TRBV4-1 and TRBJ2-1; 10 bases are shared with TRBD2. This CDR3 is 16 amino acids long. Germline-derived CDR1 and CDR2 are MGHRA and YSYEKL. J lost 7 bases, V lost 3 bases, and 9 bases had no gene match. The CDR3 is CASSQLSGRETNEQFF. The DNA for the CDR3 is TGCGCCAGCAGCCAGTTAAGCGGGAGGGAGACAAATGAGCAGTTCTTC.

This clone was counted a single time. In nucleotides, the CDR3 is TGCGCCAGCAGCCAAGGAACAGGGGAAGGGGGCTACACCTTC. Translated: CASSQGTGEGGYTF. This chain uses TRBV4-1 with TRBJ1-2; 7 nucleotides line up with TRBD1. The CDR3 is 14 residues long. Trimming at V came to 1 base and at J to 8 bases, leaving 7 bases not matched to a gene. Germline values: CDR1 MGHRA, CDR2 YSYEKL.

The V and J genes are TRBV27 and TRBJ2-5; 13 bases agree with TRBD2. V lost 6 bases and J lost 5; bases outside the gene matches: 12. Germline V lookup: CDR1 MNHEY, CDR2 SMNVEV (reference sequence). The CDR3 runs 17 residues. CDR3 DNA: TGTGCCAGCAGCTACCGAGGCGGACTAGCGGGAGTTGAGACCCAGTACTTC. Translating gives CASSYRGGLAGVETQYF.

V gene TRBV19 combines with J gene TRBJ1-2; D is uncertain. V was clipped by 3 bases and J by 2 bases, with 16 bases between them. Looked up from germline, CDR1 is LNHDA and CDR2 is SQIVND (reference sequence). This CDR3 has 16 amino acids. The CDR3 sequence is CASSITPLGINYGYTF. In nucleotides, the CDR3 is TGTGCCAGTAGTATTACCCCTCTAGGGATAAACTATGGCTACACCTTC.

The rearrangement uses TRBV19 and TRBJ2-6, with 7 bases lining up with TRBD1. CDR3 length equals 15 residues. The V and J ends lost 4 bases and 2 bases, in that order; junction bases with no gene match: 2. Germline CDR1 is LNHDA and CDR2 is SQIVND (reference sequence). This chain's CDR3 is CASSTTGAGANVLTF. DNA of the CDR3: TGTGCCAGTAGTACCACAGGGGCTGGGGCCAACGTCCTGACTTTC.

The genes are TRBV28 and TRBJ2-7, with TRBD1 as a possible D gene (6 bases). CDR1 and CDR2 from the germline V gene are MDHEN and SYDVKM. Trimming removed 2 bases from V and 4 bases from J, with 21 bases in between. The CDR3 runs 17 residues. Written as DNA, the CDR3 is TGTGCCAGCAGTTTAAAGACAGGAACTGCCTTGTGGTACGAGCAGTACTTC. It translates to CASSLKTGTALWYEQYF.

This chain links TRBV29-1 with TRBJ1-1, with D possibly being TRBD1 (6 bases). V lost 7 bases to trimming and J lost 1 base, with 13 bases between them. The CDR3 sequence is 13 residues long. The V gene's germline CDR1 is SQVTM and CDR2 ANQGSEA. The CDR3 sequence is CSAIQQGNTEAFF. CDR3 DNA sequence: TGCAGCGCCATACAACAGGGGAACACTGAAGCTTTCTTT.

This clone was seen once. This rearrangement joins TRBV28 to TRBJ2-6; 8 nucleotides match TRBD1. The germline V gene has CDR1 MDHEN and CDR2 SYDVKM. Losses at the gene ends were 6 bases for V and 0 bases for J; bases not matched to a gene: 7. The CDR3 runs 17 residues. DNA of the CDR3: TGTGCCAGCAGACCGACAGGGGTATTCTCTGGGGCCAACGTCCTGACTTTC. Translation gives CASRPTGVFSGANVLTF.

This clone has only one observation. This chain uses TRBV7-9 with TRBJ2-6; 7 nucleotides line up with TRBD1. In germline, CDR1 is SEHNR, CDR2 FQNEAQ (reference sequence). The V gene end was trimmed by 5 bases and the J gene end by 3 bases; junction bases not matched to a gene: 10. This CDR3 has 17 residues. CDR3 sequence: CASSPVRGRIGANVLTF. CDR3 nucleotide sequence: TGTGCCAGCAGCCCCGTTAGGGGGCGGATTGGGGCCAACGTCCTGACTTTC.

The chain combines TRBV15 with TRBJ2-3; TRBD2 matches 10 bases. The J segment lost 2 bases and the V segment lost 7 bases, leaving 3 bases of the junction unmatched. The CDR3 totals 14 residues. In germline, CDR1 is LNHNV, CDR2 YYDKDF (reference sequence). This chain's CDR3 is CATKLAGLTDTQYF. The CDR3 DNA is TGTGCCACCAAACTAGCGGGACTCACAGATACGCAGTATTTT.

Turning to this clone: This sample includes further DNA sequences coding for the same CDR3. V is TRBV5-1 and J is TRBJ2-3; D may be TRBD2 (6 bases). The V gene's germline CDR1 is SGHRS and CDR2 YFSETQ. The CDR3 length is 13 residues. The ends were cut back, 2 bases at V and 6 bases at J, with 10 bases in the middle. The CDR3 loop reads CASSFPGEDTQYF. In nucleotides, the CDR3 is TGCGCCAGCAGCTTCCCGGGAGAGGATACGCAGTATTTT.

This chain connects TRBV28 to TRBJ2-7; 14 bases map to TRBD2. CDR3 length: 16 residues. V dropped 7 bases and J dropped 4; count of bases not matched to a gene: 9. Germline CDR1 and CDR2: MDHEN and SYDVKM. For the CDR3, the DNA is TGTGCCAGCAAAGGGGTCGGGACTAGCGGGAGTTACGAGCAGTACTTC. Amino acid sequence: CASKGVGTSGSYEQYF.

J is TRBJ2-2 and V is TRBV2; D gene uncertain. Germline CDR1 and CDR2: SNHLY and FYNNEI. Trimming left V 2 bases short and J 1 base short, with 14 bases between. The CDR3 runs to 17 residues. This chain's CDR3 is CASSESGRPLNTGELFF. DNA for the CDR3: TGTGCCAGCAGTGAATCCGGTAGACCGTTGAACACCGGGGAGCTGTTTTTT.

The V and J genes are TRBV21-1 and TRBJ1-5. TRBV21-1 is designated a pseudogene. This CDR3 is 15 amino acids long. CDR3: CASTDRGNGNQPQHF. CDR3 DNA sequence: TGTGCCAGCACTGACCGGGGCAACGGAAATCAGCCCCAGCATTTT.